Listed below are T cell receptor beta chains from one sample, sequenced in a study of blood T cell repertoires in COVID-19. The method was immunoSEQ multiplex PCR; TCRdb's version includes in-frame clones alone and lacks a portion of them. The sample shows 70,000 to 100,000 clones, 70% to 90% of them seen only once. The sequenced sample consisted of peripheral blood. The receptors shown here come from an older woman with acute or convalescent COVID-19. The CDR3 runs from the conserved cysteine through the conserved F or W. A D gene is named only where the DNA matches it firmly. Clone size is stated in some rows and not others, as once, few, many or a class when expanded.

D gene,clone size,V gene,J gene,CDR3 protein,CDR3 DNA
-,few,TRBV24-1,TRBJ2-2,CATSDSGQANTGELFF,TGTGCCACCAGTGATTCGGGACAAGCGAACACCGGGGAGCTGTTTTTT
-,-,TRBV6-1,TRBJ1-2,CASSEVGGSYGYTF,TGTGCCAGCAGTGAAGTCGGGGGAAGCTATGGCTACACCTTC
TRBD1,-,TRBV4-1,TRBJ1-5,CASSQDPGQGGRQPQHF,TGCGCCAGCAGCCAAGATCCCGGACAGGGGGGGAGGCAGCCCCAGCATTTT
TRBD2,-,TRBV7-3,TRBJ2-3,CASSLYLAGGPQYF,TGTGCCAGCAGCTTATACCTAGCGGGAGGTCCGCAGTATTTT
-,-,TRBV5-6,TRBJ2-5,CASSLGLANQETQYF,TGTGCCAGCAGCTTGGGGCTAGCTAATCAAGAGACCCAGTACTTC
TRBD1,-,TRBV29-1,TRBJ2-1,CSVLRGTHEQFF,TGCAGCGTTCTCAGGGGGACCCATGAGCAGTTCTTC
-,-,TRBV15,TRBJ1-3,CATAVGRSSGNTIYF,TGTGCCACCGCTGTGGGGAGGAGCTCTGGAAACACCATATATTTT
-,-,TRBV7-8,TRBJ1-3,CASSLVSRGATVASGNTIYF,TGTGCCAGCAGCTTAGTTTCACGTGGTGCGACAGTAGCCTCTGGAAACACCATATATTTT
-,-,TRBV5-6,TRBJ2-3,CASSSRGRGWDTQYF,TGTGCCAGCAGCTCCCGAGGTAGGGGGTGGGATACGCAGTATTTT
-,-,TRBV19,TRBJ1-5,CASSIVIRGKGNQPQHF,TGTGCCAGTAGTATAGTCATTCGGGGTAAAGGCAATCAGCCCCAGCATTTT
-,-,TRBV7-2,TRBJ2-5,CASSPRTLETQYF,TGTGCCAGCAGCCCCCGCACTTTGGAGACCCAGTACTTC
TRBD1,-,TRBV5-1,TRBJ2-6,CASSPDRVGANVLTF,TGCGCCAGCAGCCCCGACAGGGTTGGGGCCAACGTCCTGACTTTC
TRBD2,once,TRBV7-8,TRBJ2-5,CASLTQAGTTSIETQYF,TGTGCCAGCCTTACTCAAGCCGGGACTACTAGTATAGAGACCCAGTACTTC
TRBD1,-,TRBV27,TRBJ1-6,CAGKRTGDSPLHF,TGTGCCGGAAAAAGGACAGGGGATTCACCCCTCCACTTT
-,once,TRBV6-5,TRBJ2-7,CASQGHSGSYEQYF,TGTGCCAGCCAAGGACACTCGGGCTCCTACGAGCAGTACTTC
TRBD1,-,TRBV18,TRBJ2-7,CASSPRTGGDEQYF,TGTGCCAGCTCACCTAGGACAGGGGGCGACGAGCAGTACTTC
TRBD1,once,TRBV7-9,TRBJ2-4,CASSSRRDRGRLGKNIQYF,TGTGCCAGCAGCAGCCGACGGGACAGGGGAAGGTTAGGCAAAAACATTCAGTACTTC
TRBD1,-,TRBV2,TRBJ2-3,CASRSTGGGTDTQYF,TGTGCCAGCAGGTCGACAGGGGGTGGGACAGATACGCAGTATTTT
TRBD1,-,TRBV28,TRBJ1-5,CASRASGTGGLQPQHF,TGTGCCAGCAGGGCCTCCGGGACAGGGGGCCTTCAGCCCCAGCATTTT
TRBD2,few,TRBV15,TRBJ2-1,CATSRDSPTSGRGVRNEQFF,TGTGCCACCAGCAGAGATTCACCGACTAGCGGGAGGGGGGTTCGAAATGAGCAGTTCTTC
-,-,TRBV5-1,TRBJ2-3,CASSFDRDTQYF,TGCGCCAGCAGCTTCGACAGGGATACGCAGTATTTT
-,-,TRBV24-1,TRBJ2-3,CATSDANPREVTDTQYF,TGTGCCACCAGTGATGCCAACCCCCGGGAAGTGACAGATACGCAGTATTTT
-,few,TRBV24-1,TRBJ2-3,CATSDLRETDTQYF,TGTGCCACCAGTGATTTGAGGGAGACAGATACGCAGTATTTT
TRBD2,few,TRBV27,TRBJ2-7,CASSLMIAGGSFSEQYF,TGTGCCAGCAGTTTAATGATAGCGGGAGGGTCTTTTTCCGAGCAGTACTTC
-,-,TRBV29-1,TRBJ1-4,CSAPDRSNEKLFF,TGCAGCGCTCCAGACAGGAGTAATGAAAAACTGTTTTTT
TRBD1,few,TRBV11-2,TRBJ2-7,CASSLNRGSSYEQYF,TGTGCCAGCAGCTTAAACAGGGGGAGCTCCTACGAGCAGTACTTC